This entry describes one T cell receptor (beta chain). This sample stems from a study of Ad26.COV2.S vaccination and SARS-CoV-2 variants. Libraries were prepared by immunoSEQ multiplex PCR; TCRdb keeps only in-frame clonotypes and omits some of them. The data show under 600,000 clones, roughly nine tenths seen once. The treatment is: around 19 received Ad26.COV2.S at low or high dose, single or two shots; 5 received placebo; per-sample allocation not given. Samples came from day 63 after the first vaccine or placebo injection. The CDR3 has 18 residues. V lost 0 bases to trimming and J lost 0 bases; unmatched junction nucleotides: 5. CDR1 and CDR2 (germline): MGHRA, YSYEKL.

The source material was peripheral blood, sampled in a trial of Ad26.COV2.S vaccine versus placebo. The chain couples TRBV4-1 to TRBJ2-2, with 9 bases identical to TRBD2. This TCR was recovered from a person between 18 and 65 years old who received the Ad26.COV2.S COVID-19 vaccine or a placebo. CDR3 in DNA: TGCGCCAGCAGCCAAGACGGAGCGGGGGGACCGAACACCGGGGAGCTGTTTTTT. Amino acids: CASSQDGAGGPNTGELFF.